This T cell receptor (beta chain) derives from a study of response to subunit inactivated influenza vaccine. Study-wide results and caveats: With each seasonal influenza vaccination, the authors suggested, few new T cells are recruited.

Via MiXCR, TCRdb re-called the RT-PCR reads, giving one row per CDR3 protein. The sample lists around 570,000 distinct CDR3 sequences; approximately 7.7% were seen once. Turning to this clonotype: Its matching antigen is unknown.

Trimming shortened V by 5 bases and J by 2 bases, and 16 bases separated the two germline ends. The CDR3 contains 17 residues. Germline values: CDR1 SGHTA, CDR2 FQGNSA. The gene calls are TRBV7-2 and TRBJ2-6; the D call may be TRBD1 or TRBD2 (5 bases each). This clonotype originated in a man in his fifties or sixties who received an inactivated influenza vaccine. This sample comprised PBMCs from blood, obtained around 25 months after vaccination. CDR3: CASSQYGTVAGANVLTF. CDR3 bases: TGTGCCAGCAGCCAGTATGGGACGGTGGCTGGGGCCAACGTCCTGACTTTC.